This T cell receptor (beta chain) was retrieved from a study of T cell changes during pregnancy in multiple sclerosis. Only in-frame clones appear in the TCRdb table, and some are missing; sequencing was by immunoSEQ multiplex PCR. The profile shows tens of thousands of clones, over 85% of them singletons. This CDR3 is built from 9 residues. Between the trimmed V and J ends, which lost 10 bases and 4 bases, there was a span of 4 bases. Germline V gene sequence: CDR1 SNHLY, CDR2 FYNNEI. The V call is TRBV2, the J call TRBJ2-5, with D hard to call. The sample consisted of CD8+ T cells from peripheral blood mononuclear cells, taken before pregnancy. The receptor was derived from a female donor with multiple sclerosis, enrolled in a pregnancy study. The CDR3 nucleotides are TGTGCCACGGGAGAGACCCAGTACTTC. This sequence encodes CATGETQYF. The full variable domain, rest sourced from reference TRBV2 and TRBJ2-5, is EPEVTQTPSHQVTQMGQEVILRCVPISNHLYFYWYRQILGQKVEFLVSFYNNEISEKSEIFDDQFSVERPDGSNFTLKIRSTKLEDSAMYFCATGETQYFGPGTRLLVL.